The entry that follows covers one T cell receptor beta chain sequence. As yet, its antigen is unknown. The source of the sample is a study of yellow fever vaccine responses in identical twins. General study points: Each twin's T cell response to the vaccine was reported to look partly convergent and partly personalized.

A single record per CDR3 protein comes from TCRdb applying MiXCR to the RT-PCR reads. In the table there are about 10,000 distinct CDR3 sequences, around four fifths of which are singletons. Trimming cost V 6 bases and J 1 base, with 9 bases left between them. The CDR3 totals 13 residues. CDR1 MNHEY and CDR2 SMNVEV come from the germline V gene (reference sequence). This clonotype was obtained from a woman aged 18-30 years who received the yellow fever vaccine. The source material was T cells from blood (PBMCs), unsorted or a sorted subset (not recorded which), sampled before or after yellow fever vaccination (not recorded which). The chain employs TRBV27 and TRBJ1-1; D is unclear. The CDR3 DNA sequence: TGTGCCAGCAGAAAGACGGGGAACACTGAAGCTTTCTTT. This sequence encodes CASRKTGNTEAFF.